Described below is a single T cell receptor beta chain sequence and its context. Germline lookup yields CDR1 MNHEY and CDR2 SMNVEV (reference sequence). CDR3 length equals 16 residues. The data were taken from a study of monozygotic twins with inflammatory bowel disease. TCRdb reprocessed the 5' RACE reads and stores each CDR3 protein as one record, lacking DNA. The sample holds 140,000 to 150,000 distinct CDR3 sequences. The origin of this receptor is a human donor with ulcerative colitis or Crohn's disease, or a healthy co-twin of an affected twin (not recorded which). The sample consisted of blood. The chain has TRBV27 and TRBJ2-5; TCRdb's D gene call, TRBD2, goes unchecked for lack of DNA. The CDR3 spells CASSFGGRADVETQYF.